This TCR beta chain was sequenced in a study of monozygotic twins with inflammatory bowel disease. Whole blood that had not undergone T cell sorting provided the isolated total RNA. Germline CDR1 is SQVTM and CDR2 is ANQGSEA. The CDR3 sequence is 14 residues long. Following a re-call of the 5' RACE reads, TCRdb has one entry per CDR3 protein and lacks DNA. This sample contains about 300,000 distinct CDR3 sequences. J is TRBJ2-3 and V is TRBV29-1; TCRdb returns TRBD2, unconfirmable since there is no DNA. This TCR derives from a human donor with ulcerative colitis or Crohn's disease, or a healthy co-twin of an affected twin (not recorded which). Sequencing was performed on blood. CDR3: CSAPTSGSTDTQYF.